This T cell receptor beta chain is from a study of cytomegalovirus exposure and HLA in healthy donors (dated by TCRdb to 2015 to 2018). Concerning the study at large: An earlier analysis of about 530 of the donors reported approximately 260 Gb of sequence data and 117 million unique TCR beta sequences obtained from roughly 170 million T cells. An early release covering more than 500 HLA-typed donors comprised about 290 gigabases of sequencing data and roughly 86 million unique TCR sequences. Among the approximately 400 genotyped donors, around 81% belonged to the genetic ancestry cluster associated with self-reported Caucasian donors. The study aimed to test whether signatures of past pathogen exposure could be identified by cataloging public T cell receptors. The study used immunosequencing to profile the T cell repertoires of approximately 690 subjects and linked those repertoires to cytomegalovirus serostatus. In addition to the first cohort of roughly 670 subjects, a separate validation cohort of 120 different subjects was used. To predict cytomegalovirus infection status, the study brought together high-throughput TCR immunosequencing, statistical association of individual TCRs with disease status, and machine learning. A later analysis re-analyzed previously published TCR beta repertoires from about 600 donors and added high-resolution HLA genotyping to study TCR occurrence patterns. Rather than drawing on any new phenotypic data, the later analysis identified candidate immune exposures from TCR beta sequences and the way those sequences occurred across donors. An earlier analysis of 450 to 750 of the donors used high-throughput TCR beta sequencing to judge whether each TCR beta V gene segment behaved as functional or pseudogenic. Donor age, sex, ethnicity and CMV serostatus were compiled alongside the repertoire data. A later genetic analysis used genome-wide SNP genotypes for about 60% of the 666 donors, treating that subset as a discovery cohort. Every discovery cohort repertoire had been produced on one sequencing platform. HLA typing included class I and class II loci at four-digit resolution. The number of typed donors differed by locus: roughly 629-640 for A, B, C, DRB1 and DQB1; 522 for DQA1; approximately 600 for DPA1; and about 470 for DPB1. Because of strong linkage in the cohort, 4 to 6 DR-DQ haplotypes were treated as single units for association and clustering. On average, about 200,000 unique TCR beta nucleotide sequences were sequenced per donor among more than 350 genotyped donors of the cohort, with roughly 18% of those sequences being non-productive. The paper's findings and limits, for the study overall: In the study, around 150 TCR beta chains were listed as associated with cytomegalovirus. It was suggested by the authors that the approach could potentially be generalized to other disease states and immunological phenotypes. In an earlier analysis of 587 of the donors, most TCR beta V segments appeared in productive rearrangements about 90% or about 30% of the time, broadly matching IMGT annotations. A later genetic analysis associated a missense DCLRE1C variant with V-gene and J-gene trimming of TCR beta chains, and an independent cohort replicated the association. A later analysis reported that several top co-occurrence clusters appeared linked to parvovirus B19, influenza, CMV and Epstein-Barr virus. Correlated functional status among segregating V segments might reflect linkage disequilibrium, but an unknown experimental factor could not be ruled out. Sequencing depth was assumed to be roughly uniform across donors in the presence/absence analyses, though that assumption may not hold. Most TCR sequences were seen in very few donors, while some public TCRs were found in many individuals. According to a later analysis, TCR association rates differed among HLA loci, with DRB1 alleles showing the most associated TCRs and HLA-C alleles showing the fewest. Only TCR beta chains were sequenced in this cohort, and the absence of alpha or paired-chain data limited detectable features. A cluster of highly shared sequence variants was judged likely to be a technical artifact of the sequencing pipeline. According to a later genetic analysis, donors in an Asian-associated ancestry cluster had fewer N-insertions in productive TCRs than the roughly 670-donor mean. CMV serostatus was the only immune exposure information available for the cohort. The 87-base-pair reads could not distinguish some IMGT-functional V segments, including TRBV6-2 and TRBV6-3, so those segments were excluded. In a later analysis, HLA-associated TCR beta chains showed more clonal expansion and lower generation probabilities than non-associated chains that were equally common. Cytomegalovirus status was reported to be diagnosed by the classifier with high specificity and sensitivity in both the original and validation cohorts. Because some donors lacked HLA typing at each locus, the association tests relied only on the typed subset. In a later analysis, most CMV-associated TCR beta chains were found to appear HLA-restricted, with HLA associations seemingly driven largely by CMV exposure. A further reported finding was that TCR beta sequences accurately predicted the HLA-A and HLA-B alleles for most subjects in the first cohort. In a later analysis, around 17,000 TCR beta sequences were associated with specific HLA alleles at a false discovery rate of 0.05. Three of the identified cytomegalovirus-associated TCR beta chains were confirmed in vitro to be specific for cytomegalovirus antigens. Because counts were too low, 15 or so rarely observed V segments, including chromosome 9 orphons, were excluded from the earlier analysis of 587 of the donors. Strong co-occurrence of HLA alleles, especially DR and DQ, made assigning TCR associations to individual alleles difficult.

Receptor libraries were prepared by the immunoSEQ multiplex PCR assay. The multiplex PCR relied on a mix of 60 forward primers for TCR Vbeta segments and 13 reverse primers for TCR Jbeta segments. A multiplex PCR assay on genomic DNA amplified the CDR3 region of rearranged TCR beta genes. The Illumina HiSeq System was used to sequence the amplified TCR beta libraries as 87-base-pair reads. Per the authors' processing: A later analysis counted approximately 84 million unique TCR beta chains across the 500 to 850 repertoires, and around 9.9 million of these chains were shared by at least two donors. Raw reads were error-corrected and collapsed into unique sequences by a nearest-neighbor algorithm in which closely related sequences were merged to remove PCR and sequencing errors. To assign V, D and J gene segments, CDR3 sequences were aligned to IMGT reference sequences. Each retained sequence needed at least a six-nucleotide match to both a V gene segment and a J gene segment. Rearrangements were called productive when the CDR3 lacked stop codons and stayed in frame with V and J; all others were non-productive. Following IMGT convention, CDR3 was defined as the stretch from the second conserved V-encoded cysteine to the conserved J-encoded phenylalanine. The earlier analysis of about 570 of the donors excluded any sequence lacking an unambiguous match to a single V gene segment. An earlier analysis of 587 of the donors called V segments functional above 56.7% productive rearrangements and segregating when the between-donor standard deviation exceeded 5%. To diagnose cytomegalovirus status from the catalog of TCR beta chain sequences, a statistical classification framework was built. A later analysis assigned V and J genes by comparing TCR nucleotide sequences with IMGT/GENE-DB human TR gene sequences. The TCRdist pipeline was used in a later analysis to assign CDR3 sequences and most-parsimonious VDJ recombination scenarios. In a later analysis, each TCR beta chain was defined by its CDR3 amino acid sequence together with its V-gene family, and reads without a unique V-gene family were excluded. In a later analysis, 500 to 700 highly shared, low-generation-probability nucleotide sequences were removed to address suspected cross-contamination and a sequencing artifact. In a later analysis, a clonal expansion index for each public chain was calculated from normalized within-repertoire ranks of inferred template counts. In a later analysis, generation probabilities were computed with a VDJ recombination model fitted to out-of-frame rearrangements, and the resulting probabilities were checked against IGoR. In a later analysis, TCR-TCR, TCR-HLA and TCR-CMV co-occurrence was scored with hypergeometric tests, and a repertoire-size bias correction was applied to TCR pairs. To estimate false discovery rates, a later analysis permuted the HLA or CMV assignments 20 times. In a later analysis, co-occurring TCRs were grouped with DBSCAN, and TCRdist sequence similarity was added when clustering was performed within HLA-allele-positive subsets. Repertoires with fewer than 30,000 or more than 120,000 public chains, plus five repertoires with anomalous nucleotide sharing, were excluded from co-occurrence clustering. TCRdb provides this immuneACCESS table in a form limited to in-frame rearrangements. Some clones are lacking; in checked studies, under half of them reflect an unresolved V gene, and why the rest are absent is not known. That table furnishes V, J and clone size, whereas the DNA furnished D and trimming. The table for this sample records approximately 130,000 clones. The ten largest clonotypes hold 1.5% to 2% of the sample.

The cohort consisted of fewer than 700 healthy bone marrow donors. At the time of sampling, all cohort members were nominally healthy, though unrecorded immune exposures were likely present. The donor tested CMV seronegative and was one of the 352 seronegative cohort members. A peripheral blood sample was collected from each donor, and TCR beta sequencing was performed on peripheral blood mononuclear cells. Genomic DNA extraction from the blood cell samples was performed with the Qiagen DNeasy Blood Extraction Kit. To note about this clone: The antigen this receptor binds is unknown.

Measured from the cysteine to the phenylalanine, the CDR3 is 17 residues long. Only the CDR3 DNA is retained, 51 bases long and in frame from the first base. Via the germline V gene, CDR1 is SNHLY and CDR2 FYNNEI. V is clipped by 0 bases and J by 3 bases, and the sequence between their germline boundaries is 14 bases long. Here the chain combines TRBV2 and TRBJ2-2, and the D gene may be TRBD1, 5 bases matching. Specimen: PBMCs. This clonotype was sampled from a woman aged 55-75 years in good health and CMV-seronegative. The CDR3 reads CASSEALQGGDTGELFF. The nucleotides read TGTGCCAGCAGTGAAGCGCTTCAGGGTGGAGACACCGGGGAGCTGTTTTTT. The full variable domain, with segments outside the CDR3 supplied by the reference TRBV2 and TRBJ2-2 proteins, appears as EPEVTQTPSHQVTQMGQEVILRCVPISNHLYFYWYRQILGQKVEFLVSFYNNEISEKSEIFDDQFSVERPDGSNFTLKIRSTKLEDSAMYFCASSEALQGGDTGELFFGEGSRLTVL.